This T cell receptor (beta chain) was sequenced for a study of T cell repertoires in cytomegalovirus infection. Study-level background: Peptides in the study included HLA-C-restricted and HLA-B-restricted CMV epitopes. It was the public TCR beta signatures that indicated both CMV infection and matching HLA type.

V was pared by 5 bases and J by 3 bases, with 8 bases between. From germline, CDR1 is SGHTA and CDR2 FQGNSA. The CDR3 runs to 12 residues. MiXCR, run by TCRdb on the reads, gives a single entry per CDR3 protein. Of about 63,000 distinct CDR3 sequences in the sample, over 20% were seen once. Findings of the study overall: The study found HLA-C-restricted CMV-specific TCR beta clonotypes dominating the ex vivo response.

This clonotype was counted between two and nine times. The antigen is not known. Sequences were derived from CD8+ T cells from cultured PBMCs, sampled from culture after CMV antigen stimulation. The rearrangement joins TRBV7-2 to TRBJ2-7; the D is unclear. The clonotype was recovered from a human donor in good health (CMV status not recorded). Some clones in this sample may be carry-over from other donors' samples. CDR3 DNA sequence: TGTGCCAGCAGCGAGGTCCTCTACGAGCAGTACTTC. Residues: CASSEVLYEQYF.